One sample yielded the 20 T cell receptor beta chains listed below, sequenced in a study of patients and donors after allogeneic stem cell transplantation. TCRdb recomputed calls from the RT-PCR reads with MiXCR, one row per CDR3 protein. The table lists approximately 200,000 distinct CDR3 sequences, more than 35% of them singletons. Sequenced material: blood, either unsorted or a sorted T cell fraction (not recorded which). These receptors came from a human donor who was either an allogeneic HSCT recipient or a stem cell or donor lymphocyte infusion donor (not recorded which). It is not recorded whose cells these are; they may come from a transplant donor.

The chain has TRBV4-2 and TRBJ1-5; D gene uncertain. Trimming shortened V by 0 bases and J by 5 bases, and 2 bases separated the two germline ends. The length of the CDR3 is 12 residues. CDR1 LGHNA and CDR2 YNFKEQ come from the germline V gene. The chain's CDR3 is CASSQDDQPQHF. The CDR3 DNA reads TGTGCCAGCAGCCAAGACGATCAGCCCCAGCATTTT.

This clonotype turned up a few times. This chain links TRBV3-1 with TRBJ2-3; 9 bases map to TRBD2. V lost 3 bases to trimming and J lost 2 bases; unmatched junction nucleotides: 6. This CDR3 has 16 amino acids. Germline CDR1 LGHDT, CDR2 YNNKEL (reference sequence). Written as DNA, the CDR3 is TGTGCCAGCAGCCAGGTAGCGGGGGCCTACACAGATACGCAGTATTTT. Amino acid sequence: CASSQVAGAYTDTQYF.

The chain joins TRBV25-1 to TRBJ1-3; D remains ambiguous. V lost 7 bases and J 0 bases, leaving 4 bases between the germline ends. The CDR3 sequence is 12 residues long. The germline gives CDR1 MGHDK, CDR2 SYGVNS. The CDR3 region has the DNA TGTGCCAGCAAGGGCTCTGGAAACACCATATATTTT. Protein sequence: CASKGSGNTIYF.

The chain uses TRBV29-1 and TRBJ2-7, with unresolved D. V lost 6 bases, J lost 7 bases, and 13 bases lay in between. Germline-derived CDR1 and CDR2 are SQVTM and ANQGSEA. The CDR3 contains 11 residues. In DNA form, the CDR3 reads TGCAGCGTGGCCCGACTTCGGGAGCAGTACTTC. Protein product: CSVARLREQYF.

This clonotype was detected a few times. The V call is TRBV28, the J call TRBJ2-3; D uncertain. This CDR3 has 12 residues. Trimming stripped 5 bases from V and 6 bases from J, with 9 bases between. In germline, CDR1 is MDHEN, CDR2 SYDVKM. The CDR3 bases are TGTGCCAGCAGTCAAGTATCGGATACGCAGTATTTT. Its translation: CASSQVSDTQYF. Drawing the rest from reference TRBV28 and TRBJ2-3, the complete variable domain is DVKVTQSSRYLVKRTGEKVFLECVQDMDHENMFWYRQDPGLGLRLIYFSYDVKMKEKGDIPEGYSVSREKKERFSLILESASTNQTSMYLCASSQVSDTQYFGPGTRLTVL.

The rearrangement links TRBV7-9 to TRBJ1-1; D is perhaps TRBD1 (5 bases). CDR3 length equals 14 residues. Germline lookup yields CDR1 SEHNR and CDR2 FQNEAQ (reference sequence). Trimming left V 3 bases short and J 2 bases short, with 10 bases between. CDR3 sequence reads: CASSFGGYNTEAFF. DNA of the CDR3: TGTGCCAGCAGCTTCGGGGGTTATAACACTGAAGCTTTCTTT.

The V call is TRBV28, the J call TRBJ2-6; D might be TRBD2 (5 bases). Germline V lookup: CDR1 MDHEN, CDR2 SYDVKM. The CDR3 covers 16 residues. V lost 2 bases, J lost 2 bases, and 10 bases lay in between. The chain's CDR3 is CASSLRGNPGANVLTF. In DNA, the CDR3 is TGTGCCAGCAGTTTAAGAGGGAACCCTGGGGCCAACGTCCTGACTTTC.

The V and J genes are TRBV7-9 and TRBJ2-5; 11 positions match TRBD2. The CDR3 consists of 16 residues. With V trimmed by 8 bases and J by 2 bases, 10 bases remained unmatched. Germline V gene sequence: CDR1 SEHNR, CDR2 FQNEAQ (reference sequence). For the CDR3, the DNA is TGTGCCAGCGGATCCACTAGCGGGGGAATTCAAGAGACCCAGTACTTC. This codes for CASGSTSGGIQETQYF.

The chain uses TRBV5-1 and TRBJ1-2, with D possibly TRBD1 on 6 matching bases. Germline V gene lookup returns CDR1 SGHRS and CDR2 YFSETQ. The CDR3 totals 12 residues. The germline V and J ends were trimmed by 4 bases and 7 bases, with 11 bases remaining between them. CDR3 protein: CASSADSPGYTF. The CDR3 coding sequence is TGCGCCAGCAGCGCGGACAGTCCTGGCTACACCTTC. Full variable domain (rest looked up from reference TRBV5-1 and TRBJ1-2): KAGVTQTPRYLIKTRGQQVTLSCSPISGHRSVSWYQQTPGQGLQFLFEYFSETQRNKGNFPGRFSGRQFSNSRSEMNVSTLELGDSALYLCASSADSPGYTFGSGTRLTVV.

The chain is built from TRBV5-1 and TRBJ1-1; D unclear. The germline V gene has CDR1 SGHRS and CDR2 YFSETQ. The CDR3 contains 14 residues. Trimming left V 2 bases short and J 2 bases short, with 10 bases between. This CDR3 is CASSFKAGNTEAFF. The CDR3 DNA reads as TGCGCCAGCAGCTTTAAAGCTGGAAACACTGAAGCTTTCTTT.

This clonotype was observed a few times. The chain is built from TRBV5-6 and TRBJ1-1; 7 bases agree with TRBD1. This CDR3 is built from 13 residues. CDR1 SGHDT and CDR2 YYEEEE come from the germline V gene. V lost 5 bases and J lost 5; bases outside the gene matches: 6. CDR3 residues: CASRETGRTEAFF. In nucleotides, the CDR3 is TGTGCCAGCAGGGAGACAGGGAGGACTGAAGCTTTCTTT.

This clonotype was detected a few times. The chain uses TRBV4-3 and TRBJ1-2; no definite D call. V lost 0 bases, J lost 7 bases, and 27 bases lay in between. Germline CDR1 and CDR2: LGHNA and YSLEER. The CDR3 spans 19 residues. The CDR3 here is CASSQDRLMWPRGFSGYTF. CDR3 nucleotide sequence: TGCGCCAGCAGCCAAGATCGACTGATGTGGCCGCGGGGTTTTAGTGGCTACACCTTC.

The chain carries TRBV4-1 and TRBJ1-2; 8 bases are shared with TRBD1. The germline V gene has CDR1 MGHRA and CDR2 YSYEKL. The CDR3 totals 14 residues. The junction had 5 bases not matched to a gene; V was cut back by 2 bases and J by 6 bases. CDR3 protein: CASSQRQGRDGYTF. The CDR3 coding sequence is TGCGCCAGCAGCCAAAGACAGGGGAGGGATGGCTACACCTTC.

The chain carries TRBV5-1 and TRBJ1-4; a weak D match, TRBD1 (5 bases). Trimming stripped 3 bases from V and 7 bases from J, with 13 bases between. The V gene's germline CDR1 is SGHRS and CDR2 YFSETQ. The length of the CDR3 is 14 residues. CDR3 DNA sequence: TGCGCCAGCAGCTCCGGAAGGGGCGTTGAAAAACTGTTTTTT. Its protein product is CASSSGRGVEKLFF.

Turning to this clonotype: The CDR3 does not close with the conserved phenylalanine or tryptophan, likely indicating a read error. The chain carries TRBV3-1 and TRBJ1-1; 8 positions match TRBD1. CDR1 and CDR2 (germline): LGHDT, YNNKEL (reference sequence). Trimming removed 4 bases from V and 1 base from J; junction bases left unmatched: 2. CDR3 size: 14 residues. CDR3 nucleotide sequence: TGTGCCAGCAGCCTGACAGGGGAGAACACTGAAGCTTTCTAT. Translating gives CASSLTGENTEAFY.

This chain links TRBV27 with TRBJ1-2; the D gene is possibly TRBD1 (6 bases). V shed 5 bases and J shed 2 bases, with 12 bases lying between them. The CDR3 runs to 14 residues. Germline V lookup: CDR1 MNHEY, CDR2 SMNVEV (reference sequence). Written as DNA, the CDR3 is TGTGCCAGCAGTACCACAGGGACGAACTATGGCTACACCTTC. Translating gives CASSTTGTNYGYTF.

V and J are TRBV14 and TRBJ1-5; D is unclear. CDR1 is SGHDN and CDR2 is FVKESK in the germline V gene. Trimming took 2 bases from V and 7 from J, leaving 9 bases between them. CDR3 size: 13 residues. The DNA for the CDR3 is TGTGCCAGCAGCCAATCAATAGGGCAGCCCCAGCATTTT. It translates to CASSQSIGQPQHF.

The rearrangement uses TRBV12-3 or TRBV12-4 and TRBJ2-7, with D unresolved. This CDR3 contains 13 residues. The ends were cut back, 2 bases at V and 0 bases at J, with 5 bases in the middle. CDR3: CASSLSSSYEQYF. DNA of the CDR3: TGTGCCAGCAGTTTATCCAGCTCCTACGAGCAGTACTTC.

This clonotype was seen more than once but under ten times. This sequence joins TRBV20-1 and TRBJ2-7; 9 bases map to TRBD1. There are 16 residues in the CDR3. Germline assignment: CDR1 DFQATT and CDR2 SNEGSKA (reference sequence). V was clipped by 1 base and J by 2 bases; unmatched bases: 9. This chain's CDR3 is CSARAPAGQGTYEQYF. The CDR3 bases are TGCAGTGCTAGAGCCCCCGCGGGACAGGGTACCTACGAGCAGTACTTC.

The genes are TRBV5-5 and TRBJ2-1, with TRBD1 matching 7 bases. Germline assignment: CDR1 SGHKS and CDR2 YYEKEE (reference sequence). CDR3 length equals 16 residues. Trimming took 4 bases from V and 0 from J; bases not matched to a gene: 7. Here the CDR3 reads CASSPGQASSYNEQFF. The CDR3 DNA sequence: TGTGCCAGCAGCCCCGGACAGGCGAGCTCCTACAATGAGCAGTTCTTC.